This T cell receptor (beta chain) was documented in a study of shared clonotypes between healthy human individuals. Study observations and caveats: Non-shared clonotypes displayed generation probabilities falling below those of clonotypes present in all four donors. Between a few donors, naive CD4 clonotypes were shared at a level of around 4.9%.

The protocol was immunoSEQ multiplex PCR, while the TCRdb copy is restricted to in-frame clones and leaves out a portion. The sample shows 300,000 to 400,000 clones, around 72% of them seen only once. Concerning this clone: Its antigen is unidentified.

Donors were Caucasian adults residing in Nashville, Tennessee, USA. The germline gives CDR1 SGHTA, CDR2 FQGTGA. Trimming removed 2 bases from V and 8 bases from J, with 16 bases in between. The CDR3 has 15 residues. The sequencing sample was made of memory CD4+ T cells sorted from blood. Subset here: CD45RA-negative fraction. The rearrangement uses TRBV7-3 and TRBJ2-1; TRBD1 is a possible D gene (5 bases). The sequence came from a man aged 25-45 years in good health. CDR3 bases: TGTGCCAGCAGCTTAGGGGTTCAGGGTAGTGATGAGCAGTTCTTC. This codes for CASSLGVQGSDEQFF. Supplemented by reference TRBV7-3 and TRBJ2-1, the full variable domain reads GAGVSQTPSNKVTEKGKYVELRCDPISGHTALYWYRQSLGQGPEFLIYFQGTGAADDSGLPNDRFFAVRPEGSVSTLKIQRTERGDSAVYLCASSLGVQGSDEQFFGPGTRLTVL.